This T cell receptor beta chain was observed in a study of T cell responses to AZD1222 COVID-19 vaccine. At the level of the study: It was second doses at about 4 or about 12 weeks that were pooled. Whole-study results and caveats: In a largely white British group with more females than males, clonal diversity was possibly underestimated. Nearly half of spike-specific TCRs reportedly target variant regions that are unmutated in the B.1.351 and B.1.1.7 variants. Along spike, vaccine-associated CD4 TCRs were found throughout, with dominance at 160-218 and 743-854.

TCRdb keeps only in-frame clones here, not all; method: immunoSEQ multiplex PCR. In the table there are approximately 160,000 clones, 90% to 95% of which are singletons. CDR3 length: 18 residues. The junction had 15 bases not matched to a gene; V was cut back by 2 bases and J by 3 bases. CDR1 and CDR2 from the germline V gene are MGHRA and YSYEKL. About this clone: What it binds is not known.

The chain couples TRBV4-1 to TRBJ1-1; 7 bases are a match to TRBD1. The sample consisted of peripheral blood, taken on day 0 of AZD1222 vaccination. This TCR was sampled from an adult in good health. This CDR3 reads CASSQMMTGRGRDTEAFF. The CDR3, as DNA: TGCGCCAGCAGCCAAATGATGACAGGGAGGGGGCGGGACACTGAAGCTTTCTTT.